Included here is one T cell receptor (beta chain) sequence, with context. The entry originates in a study of blood T cell repertoires in COVID-19. Study-level information: Samples taken during acute and convalescent COVID-19 were collected in the United States, Italy and Spain. Nucleic acid was either cDNA or gDNA, and it came from T cells, B-cell-depleted T cells, or PBMCs.

Sequenced by immunoSEQ multiplex PCR; TCRdb stores in-frame clones only, minus some. The sample has around 150,000 clones; approximately 80% are singletons. Deletions cut 5 bases from V and 4 bases from J, with 17 bases between. Germline assignment: CDR1 MDHEN and CDR2 SYDVKM. CDR3 size: 15 residues. This clonotype originated in a woman aged 80 or over with acute or convalescent COVID-19. The sample was peripheral blood. The chain is built from TRBV28 and TRBJ1-2; unclear D gene. The CDR3: CASSPSTIGLYGYTF. CDR3 DNA: TGTGCCAGCAGTCCCAGTACAATTGGTCTCTATGGCTACACCTTC.